These 8 T cell receptor beta chains originate from one sample sequenced in a study of T cell responses to AZD1222 COVID-19 vaccine. The assay was immunoSEQ multiplex PCR, and TCRdb's table has in-frame clones only and misses some. The sample consists of fewer than 200,000 clones, around 94% of them appearing once. The input for sequencing was peripheral blood, taken on day 0 of AZD1222 vaccination. Receptor source: an adult in good health.

The chain links TRBV18 to TRBJ1-3; D gene unclear. CDR1 and CDR2 (germline): KGHSH, LQKENI. The CDR3 loop spans 14 amino acids. Trimming took off 3 bases at V and 2 bases at J, with 8 bases between the two ends. CDR3 nucleotides: TGTGCCAGCTCACCCAGAACCCCTGGAAACACCATATATTTT. Protein: CASSPRTPGNTIYF. The whole variable domain, filled in from reference TRBV18 and TRBJ1-3, reads NAGVMQNPRHLVRRRGQEARLRCSPMKGHSHVYWYRQLPEEGLKFMVYLQKENIIDESGMPKERFSAEFPKEGPSILRIQQVVRGDSAAYFCASSPRTPGNTIYFGEGSWLTVV.

This rearrangement joins TRBV6-2 or TRBV6-3 to TRBJ2-2; possibly TRBD2 for D (6 bases). V lost 2 bases and J lost 4, with 14 bases in between. The germline V gene encodes CDR1 MNHEY and CDR2 SVGEGT. CDR3 length: 16 residues. Written as DNA, the CDR3 is TGTGCCAGCAGTTACGAGGGCGGGGTAGTCACCGGGGAGCTGTTTTTT. The encoded protein is CASSYEGGVVTGELFF.

The rearrangement links TRBV5-1 to TRBJ1-4, with D possibly matching TRBD1 (6 bases). CDR3 size: 15 residues. Germline assignment: CDR1 SGHRS and CDR2 YFSETQ. V was pared by 4 bases and J by 4 bases, with 14 bases between. The DNA for the CDR3 is TGCGCCAGCAGCACCGGACAGCCGGGTAATGAAAAACTGTTTTTT. It yields the protein CASSTGQPGNEKLFF.

The chain links TRBV9 to TRBJ2-6; weak D call: TRBD1 (6 bases). The ends were cut back, 4 bases at V and 0 bases at J, with 17 bases in the middle. This CDR3 spans 18 amino acids. Germline lookup yields CDR1 SGDLS and CDR2 YYNGEE. The CDR3 sequence: CASSRNRERGSGANVLTF. DNA of the CDR3: TGTGCCAGCAGCCGAAACAGGGAAAGGGGCTCTGGGGCCAACGTCCTGACTTTC.

This clone was observed a few times. V gene TRBV6-1 combines with J gene TRBJ2-7; D is possibly TRBD1 or TRBD2 (6 bases each). The V gene lost 2 bases and the J gene lost 2 bases, with 13 bases spanning the gap. CDR3 size: 15 residues. CDR1 is MNHNS, CDR2 SASEGT, per germline. This CDR3 reads CASSELPGAPYEQYF. CDR3 in DNA: TGTGCCAGCAGTGAACTCCCGGGGGCGCCCTACGAGCAGTACTTC.

V is TRBV2 and J is TRBJ2-7; D remains unclear. The V end was cut by 2 bases, the J end by 6 bases, with 17 bases between. This CDR3 region has 15 residues. Germline CDR1 and CDR2: SNHLY and FYNNEI. The CDR3 nucleotides are TGTGCCAGCAGTGAAATTGGCCAGTCGGCCTCCGAGCAGTACTTC. Residues: CASSEIGQSASEQYF.

The chain links TRBV5-4 to TRBJ2-1; TRBD2 matches 9 bases. The germline V gene has CDR1 SGHNT and CDR2 YYREEE (reference sequence). The CDR3 is 14 amino acids. The ends lost 2 bases at V and 7 bases at J; junction bases unmatched: 4. The CDR3: CASSFAGGLNEQFF. The CDR3 nucleotides read TGTGCCAGCAGCTTCGCGGGGGGGCTGAATGAGCAGTTCTTC.

This chain connects TRBV9 to TRBJ1-3, with D possibly TRBD1 on 6 matching bases. V lost 3 bases, J lost 4 bases, and 14 bases lay in between. The length of the CDR3 is 15 residues. CDR1 SGDLS and CDR2 YYNGEE come from the germline V gene. The CDR3 sequence is CASSGQGSRGNTIYF. The CDR3 coding sequence is TGTGCCAGCAGCGGTCAGGGGTCGCGCGGAAACACCATATATTTT. The full variable domain, rest sourced from reference TRBV9 and TRBJ1-3, is DSGVTQTPKHLITATGQRVTLRCSPRSGDLSVYWYQQSLDQGLQFLIQYYNGEERAKGNILERFSAQQFPDLHSELNLSSLELGDSALYFCASSGQGSRGNTIYFGEGSWLTVV.